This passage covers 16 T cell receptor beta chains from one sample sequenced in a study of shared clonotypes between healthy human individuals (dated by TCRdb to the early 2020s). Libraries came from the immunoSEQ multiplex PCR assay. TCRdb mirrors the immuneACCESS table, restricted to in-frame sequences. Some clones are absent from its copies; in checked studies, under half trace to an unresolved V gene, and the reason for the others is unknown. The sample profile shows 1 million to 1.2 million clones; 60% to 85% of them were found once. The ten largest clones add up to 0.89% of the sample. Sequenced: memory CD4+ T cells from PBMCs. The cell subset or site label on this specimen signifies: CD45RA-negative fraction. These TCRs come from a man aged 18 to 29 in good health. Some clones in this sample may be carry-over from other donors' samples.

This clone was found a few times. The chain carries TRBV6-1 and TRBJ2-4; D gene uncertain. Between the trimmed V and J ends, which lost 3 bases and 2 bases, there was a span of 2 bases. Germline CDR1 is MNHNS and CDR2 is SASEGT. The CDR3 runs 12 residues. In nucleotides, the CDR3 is TGTGCCAGCAGTGATCCCAAAAACATTCAGTACTTC. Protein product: CASSDPKNIQYF.

For the CDR3, the DNA is TGTGCCATCAGTGAGTCTGAGGGGGCAACCGGGGCCAACGTCCTGACTTTC. Translating it yields CAISESEGATGANVLTF. The chain links TRBV10-3 to TRBJ2-6; 7 bases fit TRBD1. CDR1 is ENHRY and CDR2 is SYGVKD in the germline V gene. With 0 bases clipped from V and 4 bases from J, the junction kept 6 bases outside the gene matches. This CDR3 has 17 amino acids.

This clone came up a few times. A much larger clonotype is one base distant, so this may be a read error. The CDR3 DNA reads TGTGCCAGCAGCAAACAAGAGACCCAGTACTTC. It codes for CASSKQETQYF. V is TRBV6-4 and J is TRBJ2-5; D is unresolved. V lost 6 bases to trimming and J lost 2 bases, with 4 bases between them. This CDR3 has 11 residues. From germline, CDR1 is MRHNA and CDR2 SNTAGT.

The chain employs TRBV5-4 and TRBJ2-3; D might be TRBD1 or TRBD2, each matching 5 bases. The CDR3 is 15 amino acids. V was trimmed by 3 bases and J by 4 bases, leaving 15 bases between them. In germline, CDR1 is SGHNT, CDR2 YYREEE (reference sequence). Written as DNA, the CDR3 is TGTGCCAGCAGCTCTGGGGGAGTTAGGGCAGATACGCAGTATTTT. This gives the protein CASSSGGVRADTQYF. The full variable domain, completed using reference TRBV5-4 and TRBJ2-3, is ETGVTQSPTHLIKTRGQQVTLRCSSQSGHNTVSWYQQALGQGPQFIFQYYREEENGRGNFPPRFSGLQFPNYSSELNVNALELDDSALYLCASSSGGVRADTQYFGPGTRLTVL.

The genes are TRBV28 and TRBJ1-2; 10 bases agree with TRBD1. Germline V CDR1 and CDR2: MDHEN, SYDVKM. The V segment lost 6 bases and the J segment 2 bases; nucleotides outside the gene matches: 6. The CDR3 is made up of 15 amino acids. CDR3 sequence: CASRPRQGANYGYTF. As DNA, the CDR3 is TGTGCCAGCAGGCCTAGACAGGGGGCGAACTATGGCTACACCTTC.

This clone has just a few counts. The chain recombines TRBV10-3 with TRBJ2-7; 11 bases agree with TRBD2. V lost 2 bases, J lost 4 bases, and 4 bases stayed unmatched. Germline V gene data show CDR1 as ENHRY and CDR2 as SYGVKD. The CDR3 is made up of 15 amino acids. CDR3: CAISEPLAGEYEQYF. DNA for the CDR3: TGTGCCATCAGTGAGCCACTAGCGGGAGAATACGAGCAGTACTTC.

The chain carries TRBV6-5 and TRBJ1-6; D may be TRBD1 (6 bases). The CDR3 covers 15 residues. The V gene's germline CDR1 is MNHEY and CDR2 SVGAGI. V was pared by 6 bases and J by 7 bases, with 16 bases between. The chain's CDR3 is CASSAWDKGNSPLHF. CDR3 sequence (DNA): TGTGCCAGCAGCGCCTGGGACAAGGGGAATTCACCCCTCCACTTT.

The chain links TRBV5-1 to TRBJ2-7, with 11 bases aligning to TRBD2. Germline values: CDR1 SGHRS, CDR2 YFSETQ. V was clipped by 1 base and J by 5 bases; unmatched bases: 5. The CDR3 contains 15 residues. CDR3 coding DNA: TGCGCCAGCAGCTTGATGACTAGCGGGACCAACGAGCAGTACTTC. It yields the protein CASSLMTSGTNEQYF.

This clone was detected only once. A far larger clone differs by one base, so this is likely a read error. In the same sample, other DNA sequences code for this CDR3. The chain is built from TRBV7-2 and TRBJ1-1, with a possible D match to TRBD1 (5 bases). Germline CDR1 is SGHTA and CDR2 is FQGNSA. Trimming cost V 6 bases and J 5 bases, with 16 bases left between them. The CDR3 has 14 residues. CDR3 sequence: CASSSRWGETEAFF. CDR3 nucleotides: TGTGCCAGCAGTTCAAGGTGGGGGGAGACTGAAGCTTTCTTT.

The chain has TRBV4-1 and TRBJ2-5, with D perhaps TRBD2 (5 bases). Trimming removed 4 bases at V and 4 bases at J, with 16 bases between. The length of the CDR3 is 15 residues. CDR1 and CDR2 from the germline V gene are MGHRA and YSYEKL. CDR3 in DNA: TGCGCCAGCAGCCTAGGAGGTGTAACGGGAGAGACCCAGTACTTC. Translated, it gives CASSLGGVTGETQYF.

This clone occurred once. The CDR3 is CASTRRSEDQPQHF. The DNA for the CDR3 is TGTGCCAGCACTCGCAGGAGTGAAGATCAGCCCCAGCATTTT. The chain uses TRBV28 and TRBJ1-5; D uncertain. The CDR3 loop spans 14 amino acids. Per the germline V gene, CDR1 is MDHEN and CDR2 is SYDVKM. Trimming took 7 bases from V and 5 from J, leaving 15 bases between them.

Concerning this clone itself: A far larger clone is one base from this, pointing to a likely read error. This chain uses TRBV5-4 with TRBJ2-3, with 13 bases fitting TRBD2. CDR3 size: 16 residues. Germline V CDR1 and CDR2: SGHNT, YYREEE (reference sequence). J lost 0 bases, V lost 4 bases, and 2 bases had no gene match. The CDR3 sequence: CASSPTSGRSTDTQYF. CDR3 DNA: TGTGCCAGCAGCCCGACTAGCGGGAGGAGCACAGATACGCAGTATTTT.

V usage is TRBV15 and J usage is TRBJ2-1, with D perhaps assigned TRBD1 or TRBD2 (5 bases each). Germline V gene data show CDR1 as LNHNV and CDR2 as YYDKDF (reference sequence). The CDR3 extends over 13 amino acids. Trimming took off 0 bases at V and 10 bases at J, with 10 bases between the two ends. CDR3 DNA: TGTGCCACCAGCAGAGAGTTGTGGGGGGAGCAGTTCTTC. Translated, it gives CATSRELWGEQFF.

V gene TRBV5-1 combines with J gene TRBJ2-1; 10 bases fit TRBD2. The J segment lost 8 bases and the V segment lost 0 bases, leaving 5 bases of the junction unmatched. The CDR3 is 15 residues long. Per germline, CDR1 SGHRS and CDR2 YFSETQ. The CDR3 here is CASSLVLAGVDEQFF. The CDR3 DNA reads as TGCGCCAGCAGCTTGGTCCTAGCGGGAGTCGATGAGCAGTTCTTC.

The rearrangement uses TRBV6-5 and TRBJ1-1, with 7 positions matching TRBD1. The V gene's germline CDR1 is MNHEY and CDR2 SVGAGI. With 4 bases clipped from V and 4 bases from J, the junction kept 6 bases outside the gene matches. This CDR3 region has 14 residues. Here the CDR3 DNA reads TGTGCCAGCAGTTTCACAGGGGTGGGCACTGAAGCTTTCTTT. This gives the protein CASSFTGVGTEAFF.

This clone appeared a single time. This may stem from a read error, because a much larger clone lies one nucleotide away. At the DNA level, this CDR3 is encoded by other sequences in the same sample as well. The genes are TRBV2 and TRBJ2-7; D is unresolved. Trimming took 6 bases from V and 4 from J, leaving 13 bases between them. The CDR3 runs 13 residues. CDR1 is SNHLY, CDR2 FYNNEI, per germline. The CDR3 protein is CASSDRQPYEQYF. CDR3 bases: TGTGCCAGCAGCGATAGGCAACCTTACGAGCAGTACTTC.